These 15 T cell receptor beta chains were sequenced from one sample in a study of response to subunit inactivated influenza vaccine. TCRdb reprocessed the RT-PCR reads via MiXCR and lists one record per CDR3 protein. The sample holds hundreds of thousands of distinct CDR3 sequences; around a sixth are singletons and the top ten take about a tenth. Sequenced here: PBMCs from blood, sampled 4 to 6 days after vaccination. These TCRs come from a man in his fifties who received an inactivated influenza vaccine.

V and J are TRBV4-3 and TRBJ2-6; D uncertain. Deletions cut 0 bases from V and 3 bases from J, with 18 bases between. The CDR3 has 19 residues. From germline, CDR1 is LGHNA and CDR2 YSLEER. CDR3 loop: CASSQDLAGLSCGANVLTF. The CDR3 DNA reads TGCGCCAGCAGCCAAGATTTGGCCGGGCTTAGCTGTGGGGCCAACGTCCTGACTTTC.

In its sample, this clonotype was seen many times. The chain joins TRBV6-1 to TRBJ2-1; 11 bases map to TRBD2. This CDR3 comprises 13 residues. V shed 7 bases and J 8 bases; nucleotides not matched to a gene: 4. CDR1 and CDR2 from the germline V gene are MNHNS and SASEGT. The CDR3 DNA is TGTGCCAGCACTAGCGGGGGGCAGGATGAGCAGTTCTTC. Its translation: CASTSGGQDEQFF.

J is TRBJ2-3 and V is TRBV7-9; D gene ambiguous. Between the trimmed V and J ends, which lost 1 base and 4 bases, there was a span of 12 bases. Germline V lookup: CDR1 SEHNR, CDR2 FQNEAQ (reference sequence). The CDR3 covers 15 residues. DNA for the CDR3: TGTGCCAGCAGCTTAGGTACCAGCTCCTCAGATACGCAGTATTTT. This encodes CASSLGTSSSDTQYF.

This clonotype was seen repeatedly, ten times or more. The gene calls are TRBV15 and TRBJ2-7, with D possibly TRBD1 on 6 matching bases. Trimming removed 2 bases at V and 3 bases at J, with 11 bases between. The germline gives CDR1 LNHNV, CDR2 YYDKDF (reference sequence). The CDR3 runs to 14 residues. The DNA for the CDR3 is TGTGCCACCAGCAGATACGACAGGAGCTACGAGCAGTACTTC. Encoded protein: CATSRYDRSYEQYF.

This chain uses TRBV6-5 with TRBJ1-3; no reliable D call. CDR3 size: 12 residues. Germline CDR1 and CDR2: MNHEY and SVGAGI. The V end lost 11 bases, the J end lost 4 bases, and 12 bases lay between the germline ends. The CDR3 loop reads CAHGASGNTIYF. The CDR3 DNA sequence: TGTGCCCATGGAGCCTCGGGAAACACCATATATTTT.

The rearrangement links TRBV5-4 to TRBJ1-6; D is perhaps TRBD1 (6 bases). This CDR3 is 14 amino acids long. Germline lookup yields CDR1 SGHNT and CDR2 YYREEE (reference sequence). V lost 1 base and J lost 6, with 8 bases in between. CDR3 coding DNA: TGTGCCAGCAGCTTGTGGGACACTAATTCACCCCTCCACTTT. Translation gives CASSLWDTNSPLHF.

This clonotype turned up a few times. The V gene is TRBV7-9, the J gene TRBJ2-1, with D unresolved. V was trimmed by 5 bases and J by 7 bases, leaving 15 bases between them. The V gene's germline CDR1 is SEHNR and CDR2 FQNEAQ (reference sequence). The CDR3 loop spans 14 amino acids. The CDR3 DNA is TGTGCCAGCAGCCCCGACCCGGGTCTGAATGAGCAGTTCTTC. This encodes CASSPDPGLNEQFF.

The chain employs TRBV19 and TRBJ2-1; 11 bases agree with TRBD2. Germline loops: CDR1 LNHDA, CDR2 SQIVND (reference sequence). Trimming removed 6 bases from V and 7 bases from J; junction bases left unmatched: 5. The length of the CDR3 is 14 residues. This chain's CDR3 is CASSDSGRVNEQFF. CDR3 in DNA: TGTGCCAGTAGCGATAGCGGGAGGGTGAATGAGCAGTTCTTC.

In this sample, this clonotype turned up many times. V is TRBV5-5 and J is TRBJ2-5, with unresolved D. The CDR3 has 13 amino acids. V was clipped by 2 bases and J by 0 bases, with 5 bases between them. Germline V gene sequence: CDR1 SGHKS, CDR2 YYEKEE (reference sequence). The CDR3 sequence is CASSFGYQETQYF. In nucleotides, the CDR3 is TGTGCCAGCAGCTTTGGGTACCAAGAGACCCAGTACTTC.

This clonotype was counted between two and nine times. This chain connects TRBV12-3 or TRBV12-4 to TRBJ2-3; D is unclear. The CDR3 consists of 15 residues. V lost 5 bases, J lost 1 base, and 13 bases lay in between. CDR3 in DNA: TGTGCCAGCAGTCACGGGTCTGAACGCACAGATACGCAGTATTTT. It yields the protein CASSHGSERTDTQYF.

This clonotype was detected only a few times. The CDR3 region has the DNA TGCGCCAGCAGCGCGGGACAGAACACCGGGGAGCTGTTTTTT. This translates into CASSAGQNTGELFF. The chain recombines TRBV5-1 with TRBJ2-2; tentatively, D is TRBD1 or TRBD2 (6 bases each). This CDR3 has 14 amino acids. CDR1 is SGHRS and CDR2 is YFSETQ in the germline V gene. The V and J ends lost 4 bases and 1 base respectively, with 8 bases between them.

In DNA form, the CDR3 reads TGTGCCAGCAGCTTACAGGGAAGCAACTATGGCTACACCTTC. This sequence encodes CASSLQGSNYGYTF. The chain carries TRBV7-9 and TRBJ1-2; D might be TRBD1 (5 bases). The CDR3 runs to 14 residues. V dropped 2 bases and J dropped 2 bases, with 9 bases sitting between them. Germline CDR1 and CDR2: SEHNR and FQNEAQ (reference sequence).

This clonotype was picked up a small number of times. V is TRBV4-3 and J is TRBJ2-2; either TRBD1 or TRBD2 may fit D (5 bases each). There are 16 residues in the CDR3. Trimming shortened V by 3 bases and J by 6 bases, and 17 bases separated the two germline ends. Germline V gene lookup returns CDR1 LGHNA and CDR2 YSLEER. CDR3 in amino acids: CASSHAGTSAAGELFF. In DNA, the CDR3 is TGCGCCAGCAGCCATGCCGGGACGTCAGCTGCCGGGGAGCTGTTTTTT.

The chain uses TRBV7-2 and TRBJ2-1; 8 bases fit TRBD2. CDR1 SGHTA and CDR2 FQGNSA come from the germline V gene. This CDR3 spans 16 amino acids. V shed 4 bases and J 6 bases; nucleotides not matched to a gene: 11. This chain's CDR3 is CASSSRASGYPNEQFF. The DNA of the CDR3 is TGTGCCAGCAGCTCCCGGGCTAGCGGGTACCCCAATGAGCAGTTCTTC. Full variable domain (missing parts from reference TRBV7-2 and TRBJ2-1): GAGVSQSPSNKVTEKGKDVELRCDPISGHTALYWYRQSLGQGLEFLIYFQGNSAPDKSGLPSDRFSAERTGGSVSTLTIQRTQQEDSAVYLCASSSRASGYPNEQFFGPGTRLTVL.

This clonotype was detected ten times or more. The chain combines TRBV5-1 with TRBJ2-5; 8 bases are shared with TRBD2. There are 14 residues in the CDR3. Per germline, CDR1 SGHRS and CDR2 YFSETQ. The V gene end was trimmed by 4 bases and the J gene end by 4 bases; junction bases not matched to a gene: 6. The CDR3 coding sequence is TGCGCCAGCAGCATATCCGGGACTAGAGAGACCCAGTACTTC. As protein: CASSISGTRETQYF.